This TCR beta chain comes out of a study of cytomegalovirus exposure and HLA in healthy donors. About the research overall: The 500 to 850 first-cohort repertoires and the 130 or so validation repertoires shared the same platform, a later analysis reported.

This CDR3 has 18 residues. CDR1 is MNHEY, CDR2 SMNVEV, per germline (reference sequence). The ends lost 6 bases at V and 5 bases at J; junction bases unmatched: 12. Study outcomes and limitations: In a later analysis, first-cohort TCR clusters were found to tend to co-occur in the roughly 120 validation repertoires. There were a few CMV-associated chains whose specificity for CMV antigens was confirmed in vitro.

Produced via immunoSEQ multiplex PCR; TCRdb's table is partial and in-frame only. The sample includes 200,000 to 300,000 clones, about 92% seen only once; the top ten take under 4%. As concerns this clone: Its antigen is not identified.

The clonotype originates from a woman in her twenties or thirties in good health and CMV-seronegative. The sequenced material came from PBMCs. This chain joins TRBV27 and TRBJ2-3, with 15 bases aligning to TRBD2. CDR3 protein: CASRRGTSGRTARDTQYF. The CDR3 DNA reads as TGTGCCAGCAGGCGAGGGACTAGCGGGAGGACGGCACGAGATACGCAGTATTTT.